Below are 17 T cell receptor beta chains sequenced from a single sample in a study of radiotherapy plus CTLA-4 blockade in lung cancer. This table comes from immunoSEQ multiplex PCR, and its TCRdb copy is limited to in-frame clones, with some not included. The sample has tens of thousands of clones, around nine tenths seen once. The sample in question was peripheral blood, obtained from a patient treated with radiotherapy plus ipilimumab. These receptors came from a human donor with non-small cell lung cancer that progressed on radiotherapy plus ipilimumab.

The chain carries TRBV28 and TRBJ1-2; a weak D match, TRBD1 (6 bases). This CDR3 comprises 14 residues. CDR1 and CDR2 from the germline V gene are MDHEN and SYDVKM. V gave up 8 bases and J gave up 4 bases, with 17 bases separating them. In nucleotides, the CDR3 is TGTGCCAGCCTACTATCGACAGGCTCCTATGGCTACACCTTC. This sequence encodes CASLLSTGSYGYTF.

CDR3 in amino acids: CASSGSSYNEQFF. In DNA form, the CDR3 reads TGTGCCAGCAGCGGGAGCTCCTACAATGAGCAGTTCTTC. The chain recombines TRBV9 with TRBJ2-1; D gene ambiguous. The length of the CDR3 is 13 residues. V dropped 3 bases and J dropped 0 bases, with 4 bases sitting between them. The germline V gene encodes CDR1 SGDLS and CDR2 YYNGEE. Variable domain in full (rest from reference TRBV9 and TRBJ2-1): DSGVTQTPKHLITATGQRVTLRCSPRSGDLSVYWYQQSLDQGLQFLIQYYNGEERAKGNILERFSAQQFPDLHSELNLSSLELGDSALYFCASSGSSYNEQFFGPGTRLTVL.

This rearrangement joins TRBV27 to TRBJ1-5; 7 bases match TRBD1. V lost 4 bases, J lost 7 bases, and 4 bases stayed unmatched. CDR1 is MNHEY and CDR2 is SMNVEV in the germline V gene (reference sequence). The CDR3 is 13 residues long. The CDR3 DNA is TGTGCCAGCAGTTCACAGGGGAGGCAGCCCCAGCATTTT. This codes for CASSSQGRQPQHF.

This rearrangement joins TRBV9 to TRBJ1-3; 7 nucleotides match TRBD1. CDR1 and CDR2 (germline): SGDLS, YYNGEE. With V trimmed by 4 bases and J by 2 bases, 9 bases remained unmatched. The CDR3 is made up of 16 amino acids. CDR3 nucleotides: TGTGCCAGCAGCCCCCGGGACAGTGGACCTGGAAACACCATATATTTT. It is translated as CASSPRDSGPGNTIYF.

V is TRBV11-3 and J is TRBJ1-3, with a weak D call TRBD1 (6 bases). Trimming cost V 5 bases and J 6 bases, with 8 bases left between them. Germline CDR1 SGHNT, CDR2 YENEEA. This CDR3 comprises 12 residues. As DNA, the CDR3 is TGTGCCAGCAGCCCAGGGGAAAACACCATATATTTT. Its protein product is CASSPGENTIYF.

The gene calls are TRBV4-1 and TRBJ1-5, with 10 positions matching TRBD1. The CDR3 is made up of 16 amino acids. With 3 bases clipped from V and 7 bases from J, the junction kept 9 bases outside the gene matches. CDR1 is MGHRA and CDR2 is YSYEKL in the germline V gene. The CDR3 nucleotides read TGCGCCAGCAGCCAGGGGACAGGGGCCGGCGGGCAGCCCCAGCATTTT. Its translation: CASSQGTGAGGQPQHF.

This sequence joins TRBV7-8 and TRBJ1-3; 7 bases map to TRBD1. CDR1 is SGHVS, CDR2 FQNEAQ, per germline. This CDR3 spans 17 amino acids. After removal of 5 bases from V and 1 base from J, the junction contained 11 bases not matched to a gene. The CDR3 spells CASSQLEPGQSGNTIYF. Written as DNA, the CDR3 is TGTGCCAGCAGCCAGTTAGAGCCGGGACAGTCTGGAAACACCATATATTTT.

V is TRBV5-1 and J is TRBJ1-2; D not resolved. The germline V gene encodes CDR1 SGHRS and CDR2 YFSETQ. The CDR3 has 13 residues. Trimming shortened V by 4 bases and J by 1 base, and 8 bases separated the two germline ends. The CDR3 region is CASSTGGNYGYTF. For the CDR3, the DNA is TGCGCCAGCAGCACGGGAGGTAACTATGGCTACACCTTC.

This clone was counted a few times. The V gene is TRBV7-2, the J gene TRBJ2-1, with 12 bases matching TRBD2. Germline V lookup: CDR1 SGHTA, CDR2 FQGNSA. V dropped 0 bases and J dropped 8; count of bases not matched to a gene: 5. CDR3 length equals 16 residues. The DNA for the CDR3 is TGTGCCAGCAGCTTAGCGGCTAGCGGGGGGGCCTATGAGCAGTTCTTC. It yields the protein CASSLAASGGAYEQFF.

The CDR3 sequence is CASSPSAGWGNNEQFF. The CDR3 region has the DNA TGTGCCAGCTCACCGTCCGCTGGGTGGGGGAACAATGAGCAGTTCTTC. The rearrangement links TRBV18 to TRBJ2-1; D may be TRBD1 or TRBD2 (5 bases each). The CDR3 sequence is 16 residues long. The V and J ends lost 3 bases and 5 bases respectively, with 17 bases between them. Germline V gene lookup returns CDR1 KGHSH and CDR2 LQKENI.

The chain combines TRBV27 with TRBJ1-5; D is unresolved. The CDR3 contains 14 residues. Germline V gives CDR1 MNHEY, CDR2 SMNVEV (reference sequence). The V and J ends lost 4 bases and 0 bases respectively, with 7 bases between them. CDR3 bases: TGTGCCAGCAGTTCACTCCTTAGCAATCAGCCCCAGCATTTT. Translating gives CASSSLLSNQPQHF.

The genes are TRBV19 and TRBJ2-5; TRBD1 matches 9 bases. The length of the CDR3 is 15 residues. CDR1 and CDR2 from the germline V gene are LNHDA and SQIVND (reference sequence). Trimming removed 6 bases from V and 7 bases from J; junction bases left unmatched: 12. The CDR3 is CASRAGTGTPGTQYF. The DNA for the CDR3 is TGTGCCAGTAGAGCCGGGACAGGGACGCCAGGGACCCAGTACTTC.

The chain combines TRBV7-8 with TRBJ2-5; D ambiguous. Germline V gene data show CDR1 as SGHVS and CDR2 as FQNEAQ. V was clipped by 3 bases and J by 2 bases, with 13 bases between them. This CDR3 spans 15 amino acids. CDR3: CASSLGRWGQETQYF. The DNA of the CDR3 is TGTGCCAGCAGCTTGGGCCGATGGGGTCAAGAGACCCAGTACTTC.

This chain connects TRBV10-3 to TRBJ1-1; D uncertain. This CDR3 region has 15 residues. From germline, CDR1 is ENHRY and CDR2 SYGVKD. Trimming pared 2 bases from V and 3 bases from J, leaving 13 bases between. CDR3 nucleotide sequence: TGTGCCATCAGTGAGCCCCAGAAGCCGGACACTGAAGCTTTCTTT. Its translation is CAISEPQKPDTEAFF.

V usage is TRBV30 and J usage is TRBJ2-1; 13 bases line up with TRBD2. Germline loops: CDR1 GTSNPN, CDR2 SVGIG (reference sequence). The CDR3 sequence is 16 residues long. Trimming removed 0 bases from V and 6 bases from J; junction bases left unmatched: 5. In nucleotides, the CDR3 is TGTGCCTGGAGTGTACTAGCGGGAGGGCCCTCCAATGAGCAGTTCTTC. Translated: CAWSVLAGGPSNEQFF.

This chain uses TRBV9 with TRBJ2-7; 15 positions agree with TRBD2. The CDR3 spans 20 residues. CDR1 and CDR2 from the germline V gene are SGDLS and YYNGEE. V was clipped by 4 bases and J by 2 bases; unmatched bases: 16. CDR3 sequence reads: CASSPHRGLAGGTPTYEQYF. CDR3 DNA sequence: TGTGCCAGCAGCCCCCACCGGGGACTAGCGGGAGGAACTCCAACCTACGAGCAGTACTTC.

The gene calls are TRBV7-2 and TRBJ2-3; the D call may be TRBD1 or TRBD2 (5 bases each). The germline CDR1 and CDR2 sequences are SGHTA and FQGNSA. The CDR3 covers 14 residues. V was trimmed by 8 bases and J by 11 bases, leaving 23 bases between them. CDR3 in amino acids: CASSPPGRIWGQYF. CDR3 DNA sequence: TGTGCCAGCTCACCTCCGGGGCGGATATGGGGGCAGTATTTT.